This paragraph covers one TCR beta chain sequence. The antigen is not known. Naive CD8 cells, CD45RO-negative and positively selected for CCR7, excluded terminally differentiated effector memory CD45RA+ cells. This CDR3 region has 16 residues. Per the germline V gene, CDR1 is MDHEN and CDR2 is SYDVKM. V was pared by 3 bases and J by 7 bases, with 7 bases of the junction left unmatched. This specimen belongs to a study of shared clonotypes between healthy human individuals. Overall study results and limits: When naive CD4 clonotypes were compared across a handful of donors, approximately 5% were shared.

Sequencing was performed with immunoSEQ multiplex PCR; in TCRdb, only in-frame clones are kept and a portion is missing. The sample includes about 2.1 million clones, 93% of them seen just once. Sequencing was carried out using naive CD8+ T cells from PBMCs. This TCR was sampled from a young man in good health. Some clones in this sample may be carry-over from other donors' samples. The rearrangement links TRBV28 to TRBJ2-4, with 12 nucleotides matching TRBD1. The CDR3 DNA follows: TGTGCCAGCAGTTTCTGGGACAGGGGGCGCGGGAACATTCAGTACTTC. This codes for CASSFWDRGRGNIQYF. The variable domain in full, completed from reference TRBV28 and TRBJ2-4, reads DVKVTQSSRYLVKRTGEKVFLECVQDMDHENMFWYRQDPGLGLRLIYFSYDVKMKEKGDIPEGYSVSREKKERFSLILESASTNQTSMYLCASSFWDRGRGNIQYFGAGTRLSVL.